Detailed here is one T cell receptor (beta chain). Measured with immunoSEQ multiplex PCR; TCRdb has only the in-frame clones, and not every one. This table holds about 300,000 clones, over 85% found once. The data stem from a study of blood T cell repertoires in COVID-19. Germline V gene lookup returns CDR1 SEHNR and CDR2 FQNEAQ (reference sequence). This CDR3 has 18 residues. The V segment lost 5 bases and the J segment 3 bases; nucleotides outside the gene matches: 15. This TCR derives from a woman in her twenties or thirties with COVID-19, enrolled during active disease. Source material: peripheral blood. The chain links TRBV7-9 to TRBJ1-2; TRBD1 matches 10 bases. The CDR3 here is CASSETGGKGDVYYGYTF. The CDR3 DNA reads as TGTGCCAGCAGCGAGACAGGGGGCAAGGGAGATGTGTACTATGGCTACACCTTC.